This T cell receptor (beta chain) emerged from a study of technical replicates of blood from a few donors. V was trimmed by 5 bases and J by 5 bases, leaving 23 bases between them. The CDR3 spans 17 residues. Germline V gene lookup returns CDR1 SGHNT and CDR2 YENEEA. The data were produced by immunoSEQ multiplex PCR, yet TCRdb's version contains in-frame clones alone and is incomplete. The sample yields 75,000 to 95,000 clones, about 94% seen once. This TCR was recovered from a human donor in good health. This chain joins TRBV11-3 and TRBJ2-3; unclear D gene. Sequenced: T cells isolated from PBMCs. DNA of the CDR3: TGTGCCAGCAGCCTCTTTCTGACCGGCGCCGGCGGAGATACGCAGTATTTT. This sequence encodes CASSLFLTGAGGDTQYF.